The 11 T cell receptor beta chains below come from one sample, sequenced in a study of T cell responses to AZD1222 COVID-19 vaccine. Measured with immunoSEQ multiplex PCR; TCRdb has only the in-frame clones, and not every one. The sample includes fewer than 150,000 clones, about 90% of them seen just once. Sample: peripheral blood, taken 28 days after the second AZD1222 dose. All receptors come from an adult who received the AZD1222 COVID-19 vaccine.

This clone came up once. This chain links TRBV9 with TRBJ2-7; D ambiguous. Per the germline V gene, CDR1 is SGDLS and CDR2 is YYNGEE. CDR3 length equals 14 residues. V gave up 2 bases and J gave up 2 bases, with 11 bases separating them. The CDR3 DNA follows: TGTGCCAGCAGCGTGGGTCCAGAGCCCTACGAGCAGTACTTC. It is translated as CASSVGPEPYEQYF.

This clone was found once. The CDR3 sequence: CASSFSSGQGGNTIYF. As DNA, the CDR3 is TGCGCCAGCAGCTTCTCGAGCGGACAGGGTGGAAACACCATATATTTT. The V and J genes are TRBV5-1 and TRBJ1-3; 8 positions match TRBD1. Germline loops: CDR1 SGHRS, CDR2 YFSETQ. CDR3 length: 16 amino acids. The V and J ends lost 2 bases and 3 bases, in that order; junction bases with no gene match: 7.

This clone was recorded a few times. CDR3 amino acids: CASSQGMSTQDTQYF. The CDR3 DNA follows: TGTGCCAGCAGTCAGGGGATGAGTACACAAGATACGCAGTATTTT. The J gene is TRBJ2-3, the V gene TRBV4-2; D might be TRBD1 (6 bases). Germline V gene sequence: CDR1 LGHNA, CDR2 YNFKEQ. The CDR3 runs 15 residues. Trimming cost V 6 bases and J 5 bases, with 18 bases left between them.

The chain carries TRBV20-1 and TRBJ2-1; D not resolved. Germline assignment: CDR1 DFQATT and CDR2 SNEGSKA (reference sequence). This CDR3 is 14 amino acids long. V dropped 3 bases and J dropped 1 base, with 10 bases sitting between them. Written as DNA, the CDR3 is TGCAGTGCTAGTCAGCCCGGGTCCTACAATGAGCAGTTCTTC. This sequence encodes CSASQPGSYNEQFF.

This clone occurred a few times. The genes are TRBV27 and TRBJ1-6, with D uncertain. Trimming took 0 bases from V and 5 from J, leaving 17 bases between them. CDR3 length: 18 residues. Germline V lookup: CDR1 MNHEY, CDR2 SMNVEV (reference sequence). The CDR3 is CASSLSPSGRTNNSPLHF. The CDR3 DNA follows: TGTGCCAGCAGTTTATCGCCCTCGGGTAGGACGAATAATTCACCCCTCCACTTT.

In DNA, the CDR3 is TGTGCCAGCAGCTTGGTTGGGGGCACTAATGAAAAACTGTTTTTT. It translates to CASSLVGGTNEKLFF. This chain joins TRBV5-8 and TRBJ1-4, with a possible D match to TRBD1 (6 bases). The V end lost 0 bases, the J end lost 2 bases, and 8 bases lay between the germline ends. The CDR3 has 15 residues. Germline lookup yields CDR1 SGHTS and CDR2 YDEGEE.

This sequence joins TRBV28 and TRBJ2-2; 10 bases map to TRBD2. The germline V gene has CDR1 MDHEN and CDR2 SYDVKM. There are 15 residues in the CDR3. The trim removed 4 bases at V and 8 bases at J, leaving 7 bases unmatched. The CDR3 DNA sequence: TGTGCCAGCAGTTCCCCGAGTAGCGGGAGGGGGGAGCTGTTTTTT. It specifies CASSSPSSGRGELFF.

The chain combines TRBV6-5 with TRBJ1-3; 8 bases map to TRBD1. The germline V gene has CDR1 MNHEY and CDR2 SVGAGI. With 4 bases clipped from V and 3 bases from J, the junction kept 5 bases outside the gene matches. This CDR3 is built from 15 residues. The CDR3 nucleotides read TGTGCCAGCAGTTCTGACAGGGGATATGGAAACACCATATATTTT. Translation: CASSSDRGYGNTIYF.

This rearrangement joins TRBV15 to TRBJ1-1; D gene unclear. The CDR3 has 12 residues. V lost 0 bases to trimming and J lost 6 bases, with 5 bases between them. Germline-derived CDR1 and CDR2 are LNHNV and YYDKDF (reference sequence). CDR3 coding DNA: TGTGCCACCAGCAGAGAAGTGGCTGAAGCTTTCTTT. Encoded protein: CATSREVAEAFF.

The rearrangement links TRBV7-3 to TRBJ1-2; D is possibly TRBD1 (6 bases). Germline CDR1 and CDR2: SGHTA and FQGTGA. CDR3 length: 15 amino acids. The V and J ends lost 5 bases and 3 bases respectively, with 16 bases between them. The CDR3, as DNA: TGTGCCAGCAGCCCCTCGGGGGGCGCGGACTATGGCTACACCTTC. This sequence encodes CASSPSGGADYGYTF.

The chain is built from TRBV27 and TRBJ1-2; TRBD1 matches at 8 bases. Germline loops: CDR1 MNHEY, CDR2 SMNVEV (reference sequence). The ends lost 6 bases at V and 8 bases at J; junction bases unmatched: 8. The CDR3 is made up of 13 amino acids. The CDR3 sequence: CASRFTGGQGYTF. CDR3 nucleotides: TGTGCCAGCAGGTTCACAGGGGGACAAGGCTACACCTTC.